A single sample is the source of the 5 T cell receptor beta chains below, sequenced in a study of regulatory T cells in long-lasting Graves disease (dated by TCRdb to 2020 to 2023). The method was multiplex PCR. Instrument on record: Illumina HiSeq 4000. To build TCR beta libraries, CDR3 regions were amplified by Arm-PCR using iRepertoire HTBI primers. TCRdb cleaned the public reads at Q25 with fastp, built clones with MiXCR and kept in-frame beta chains. Rows matching on CDR3 protein sequence are summarized as one entry with the most common DNA and genes. Within this sample are 450,000 to 600,000 distinct CDR3 sequences, with 15% to 20% of them counted one time only. The ten biggest clones cover 12% of the sample. In light of the paper, this sample's time point label describes: newly diagnosed GD, antithyroid drugs for less than 3 months. For both TCR sequencing and RNA sequencing, RNA was extracted from PBMCs in TRIzol.

This same sample was also taken into another study, of T cells in Graves' hyperthyroidism and ophthalmopathy.

The specimen comprised peripheral blood mononuclear cells (PBMCs), sampled at new diagnosis, from a patient treated with antithyroid drugs. The receptors come from a man in his forties or fifties with Graves disease. Donor details come from another sample of the same person, matched by shared clones.

This clonotype was seen more than once but under ten times. One end of the junction varies from germline; a read error may be responsible. The chain employs TRBV6-1 and TRBJ2-3; D may be TRBD1 (6 bases). Germline CDR1 reads MNHNS; CDR2 reads SASEGT. CDR3 length: 14 amino acids. The CDR3 spells CASNRDDGGLEVFF. DNA for the CDR3: TGTGCCAGCAACAGGGATGATGGGGGTCTTGAAGTTTTCTTT.

This clonotype showed up many times. This chain connects TRBV3-1 to TRBJ2-7; 11 nucleotides agree with TRBD2. Per germline, CDR1 LGHDT and CDR2 YNNKEL (reference sequence). CDR3 size: 17 residues. J lost 6 bases, V lost 2 bases, and 12 bases had no gene match. The CDR3 loop is CASSQFSRPSGRSEQYF. The CDR3 bases are TGTGCCAGCAGCCAATTCAGTCGGCCTAGCGGGAGGTCCGAGCAGTACTTC.

This clonotype was counted ten times or more. The V gene is TRBV14, the J gene TRBJ2-5; the match to TRBD2 covers 10 bases. The CDR3 has 16 residues. V lost 4 bases, J lost 3 bases, and 8 bases stayed unmatched. CDR1 and CDR2 from the germline V gene are SGHDN and FVKESK. This CDR3 is CASSPTGLAKKETQYF. CDR3 DNA sequence: TGTGCCAGCAGCCCCACGGGACTAGCGAAGAAAGAGACCCAGTACTTC.

The chain recombines TRBV29-1 with TRBJ2-3; D not resolved. The V gene lost 4 bases and the J gene lost 0 bases, with 17 bases spanning the gap. CDR1 is SQVTM and CDR2 is ANQGSEA in the germline V gene. The CDR3 is 16 residues long. CDR3 sequence reads: CSVVDPHSPSTDTQYF. CDR3 sequence (DNA): TGCAGCGTTGTGGACCCCCACAGTCCGAGCACAGATACGCAGTATTTT.

This clonotype showed up many times. J is TRBJ1-4 and V is TRBV30, with TRBD1 as a possible D gene (6 bases). The CDR3 has 12 residues. V dropped 3 bases and J dropped 6 bases, with 8 bases sitting between them. Per germline, CDR1 GTSNPN and CDR2 SVGIG (reference sequence). For the CDR3, the DNA is TGTGCCTGGAGCCCAGGGGATGAAAAACTGTTTTTT. Amino acids: CAWSPGDEKLFF.